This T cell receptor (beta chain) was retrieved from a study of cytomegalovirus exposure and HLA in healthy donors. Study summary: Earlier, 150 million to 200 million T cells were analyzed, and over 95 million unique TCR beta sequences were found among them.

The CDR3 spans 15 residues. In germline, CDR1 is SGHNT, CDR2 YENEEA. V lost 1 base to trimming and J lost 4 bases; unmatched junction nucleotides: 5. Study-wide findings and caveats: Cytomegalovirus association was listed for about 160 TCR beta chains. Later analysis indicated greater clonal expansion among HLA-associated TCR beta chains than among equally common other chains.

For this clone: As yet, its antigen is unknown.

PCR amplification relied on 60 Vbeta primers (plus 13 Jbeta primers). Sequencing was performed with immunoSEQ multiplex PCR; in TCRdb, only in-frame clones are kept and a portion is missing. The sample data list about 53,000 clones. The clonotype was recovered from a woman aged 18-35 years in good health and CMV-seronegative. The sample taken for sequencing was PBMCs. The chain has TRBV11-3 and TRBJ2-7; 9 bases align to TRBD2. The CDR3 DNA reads TGTGCCAGCAGCTTAGGGTCTAGCGGGGTTTACGAGCAGTACTTC. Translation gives CASSLGSSGVYEQYF.